Listed here are 10 T cell receptor beta chains from one sample, sequenced in a study of cytomegalovirus exposure and HLA in healthy donors. TCRdb keeps only in-frame clones here, not all; method: immunoSEQ multiplex PCR. The sample has over 60,000 clones; 90% to 95% are singletons. Sequences were obtained from PBMCs. All receptors derive from a young man in good health and CMV-seropositive.

For this clone: Mismatch with germline at one junction end may stem from a read error. This sequence joins TRBV6-6 and TRBJ2-7; 9 bases align to TRBD2. CDR1 MNHNY and CDR2 SVGAGI come from the germline V gene (reference sequence). The length of the CDR3 is 15 residues. The CDR3 nucleotides are TGTGCCAGCAGTTACTTTTTGAGTAGCGGGAGTGGATTGGACTTC. Amino acids: CASSYFLSSGSGLDF.

The J gene is TRBJ2-1, the V gene TRBV6-4; no definite D call. Germline V lookup: CDR1 MRHNA, CDR2 SNTAGT. V shed 0 bases and J shed 6 bases, with 6 bases lying between them. This CDR3 comprises 13 residues. DNA for the CDR3: TGTGCCAGCAGTGACTCGACAACCAATGAGCAGTTCTTC. Amino acid sequence: CASSDSTTNEQFF.

The chain couples TRBV28 to TRBJ2-1, with 9 bases fitting TRBD2. The germline gives CDR1 MDHEN, CDR2 SYDVKM. The CDR3 runs to 16 residues. Trimming took 5 bases from V and 2 from J; bases not matched to a gene: 7. The CDR3 loop reads CASSKEIAGAYNEQFF. As DNA, the CDR3 is TGTGCCAGCAGTAAAGAAATAGCGGGAGCCTACAATGAGCAGTTCTTC.

The J gene is TRBJ1-2, the V gene TRBV28; maybe TRBD1 (5 bases). Germline assignment: CDR1 MDHEN and CDR2 SYDVKM. This CDR3 spans 17 amino acids. Trimming shortened V by 3 bases and J by 4 bases, and 21 bases separated the two germline ends. The CDR3 region is CASSLTSGGRAGYGYTF. In DNA, the CDR3 is TGTGCCAGCAGTTTGACTTCGGGGGGACGGGCTGGCTATGGCTACACCTTC.

The rearrangement joins TRBV5-4 to TRBJ1-3, with D maybe TRBD1 (5 bases). There are 14 residues in the CDR3. The germline V gene has CDR1 SGHNT and CDR2 YYREEE (reference sequence). V lost 4 bases to trimming and J lost 4 bases, with 12 bases between them. CDR3 protein: CASSPGGSGNTIYF. CDR3 nucleotide sequence: TGTGCCAGCAGCCCCGGGGGTTCCGGAAACACCATATATTTT. The whole variable domain, filled in from reference TRBV5-4 and TRBJ1-3, reads ETGVTQSPTHLIKTRGQQVTLRCSSQSGHNTVSWYQQALGQGPQFIFQYYREEENGRGNFPPRFSGLQFPNYSSELNVNALELDDSALYLCASSPGGSGNTIYFGEGSWLTVV.

This clone came up a few times. The chain carries TRBV27 and TRBJ1-6, with D unresolved. V lost 5 bases and J lost 13, with 12 bases in between. This CDR3 comprises 12 residues. In germline, CDR1 is MNHEY, CDR2 SMNVEV (reference sequence). This CDR3 is CASSTGPNPLHF. DNA for the CDR3: TGTGCCAGCAGTACCGGTCCCAACCCCCTCCACTTT.

CDR3 residues: CASRQGGKYEQYF. The CDR3 nucleotides are TGTGCCAGCCGGCAGGGGGGAAAGTACGAGCAGTACTTC. This sequence joins TRBV28 and TRBJ2-7; a possible D gene is TRBD1 (7 bases). Germline CDR1 MDHEN, CDR2 SYDVKM. V shed 8 bases and J shed 4 bases, with 15 bases lying between them. This CDR3 contains 13 residues.

J is TRBJ2-1 and V is TRBV7-2; 7 bases agree with TRBD2. With 1 base clipped from V and 6 bases from J, the junction kept 6 bases outside the gene matches. Germline CDR1 is SGHTA and CDR2 is FQGNSA. This CDR3 is 15 amino acids long. CDR3 region: CASSLVVSGFNEQFF. CDR3 bases: TGTGCCAGCAGCTTAGTAGTTAGCGGGTTCAATGAGCAGTTCTTC.

The gene calls are TRBV28 and TRBJ2-5; maybe TRBD2 (7 bases). The CDR3 length is 14 residues. Germline V gives CDR1 MDHEN, CDR2 SYDVKM. Trimming took 5 bases from V and 5 from J, leaving 15 bases between them. The CDR3 sequence is CASSPRGGVETQYF. The CDR3 DNA is TGTGCCAGCAGTCCTCGCGGGGGCGTCGAGACCCAGTACTTC.

V gene TRBV4-1 combines with J gene TRBJ2-7, with 7 nucleotides matching TRBD2. Trimming at V came to 0 bases and at J to 0 bases, leaving 11 bases not matched to a gene. The V gene's germline CDR1 is MGHRA and CDR2 YSYEKL. The CDR3 sequence is 18 residues long. The CDR3 protein is CASSQDPPLAASSYEQYF. Written as DNA, the CDR3 is TGCGCCAGCAGCCAAGATCCCCCCCTAGCGGCGAGCTCCTACGAGCAGTACTTC.